This note documents a single T cell receptor beta chain sequence. Germline V lookup: CDR1 MGHRA, CDR2 YSYEKL. The CDR3 runs 15 residues. The V gene lost 0 bases and the J gene lost 4 bases, with 12 bases spanning the gap. This specimen comes from a study of T cell responses to AZD1222 COVID-19 vaccine. Method: immunoSEQ multiplex PCR; TCRdb's copy keeps in-frame clones and lacks some. Counted here are 100,000 to 150,000 clones, more than 85% occurring once; the ten biggest clones make up roughly 5.6%. This rearrangement joins TRBV4-1 to TRBJ1-1; D is unclear. This receptor was taken from an adult in good health. Sequenced material: peripheral blood, taken on day 0 of AZD1222 vaccination. CDR3 protein: CASSQDPGVSTEAFF. The CDR3 DNA reads as TGCGCCAGCAGCCAAGATCCCGGGGTGAGCACTGAAGCTTTCTTT.